Each of the 2 T cell receptor beta chains below was sequenced from the same sample in a study of response to subunit inactivated influenza vaccine (dated by TCRdb to the late 2010s). Library preparation employed RT-PCR. Instrument used: Illumina HiSeq 2500. TCRdb reprocessing: public reads trimmed at Q25 with fastp, clones called with MiXCR, in-frame beta chains kept. Rows merge per CDR3 protein into single entries with the most common DNA and genes. For this sample there are 700,000 to 800,000 distinct CDR3 sequences; 15% to 20% appear just once. The ten largest clones represent roughly 11% of the sample. The sequencing used PBMCs from blood, collected 4 to 6 days after vaccination. These receptor sequences come from a man aged 50 to 59 who received an inactivated influenza vaccine. Donor details come from another sample of the same person, matched by shared clones.

This chain connects TRBV7-2 to TRBJ2-4, with no clear D. CDR3 length equals 16 residues. Germline assignment: CDR1 SGHTA and CDR2 FQGNSA. V lost 1 base, J lost 4 bases, and 14 bases lay in between. The CDR3, as DNA: TGTGCCAGCAGCTTAGAACTCCGGGCCGGGAAAAACATTCAGTACTTC. This sequence encodes CASSLELRAGKNIQYF.

V and J are TRBV7-2 and TRBJ2-7, with TRBD1 matching over 7 bases. J was trimmed by 3 bases and V by 4 bases; bases with no gene match: 9. Germline V gene sequence: CDR1 SGHTA, CDR2 FQGNSA. The CDR3 spans 15 residues. Here the CDR3 reads CASSSHFRDSYEQYF. The CDR3 DNA reads TGTGCCAGCAGCTCCCATTTTAGGGACAGCTACGAGCAGTACTTC.